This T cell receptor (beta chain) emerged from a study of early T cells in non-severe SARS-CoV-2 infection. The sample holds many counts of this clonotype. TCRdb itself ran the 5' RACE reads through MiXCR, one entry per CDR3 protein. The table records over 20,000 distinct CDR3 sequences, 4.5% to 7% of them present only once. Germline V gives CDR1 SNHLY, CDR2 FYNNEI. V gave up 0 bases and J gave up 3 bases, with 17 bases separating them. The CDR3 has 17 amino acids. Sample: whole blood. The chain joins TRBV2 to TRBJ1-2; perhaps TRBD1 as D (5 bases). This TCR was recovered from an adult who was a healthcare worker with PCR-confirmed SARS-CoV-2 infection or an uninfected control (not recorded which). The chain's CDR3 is CASSEALGAGMDYGYTF. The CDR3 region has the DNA TGTGCCAGCAGTGAAGCGCTTGGGGCAGGAATGGACTATGGCTACACCTTC.